This record concerns one T cell receptor (beta chain) sequence. V was clipped by 7 bases and J by 4 bases; unmatched bases: 4. Germline V lookup: CDR1 MNHEY, CDR2 SVGAGI. The CDR3 consists of 14 residues. This sample stems from a study of T cell responses to AZD1222 COVID-19 vaccine. Produced via immunoSEQ multiplex PCR; TCRdb's table is partial and in-frame only. The sample holds about 45,000 clones, roughly 89% seen once. This chain links TRBV6-5 with TRBJ2-7; TRBD2 matches at 13 bases. The TCR comes from an adult who received the AZD1222 COVID-19 vaccine. The material sequenced was peripheral blood, taken 28 days after the second AZD1222 dose. The CDR3 is CASMGLAGLYEQYF. CDR3 bases: TGTGCCAGCATGGGACTAGCGGGATTATACGAGCAGTACTTC.